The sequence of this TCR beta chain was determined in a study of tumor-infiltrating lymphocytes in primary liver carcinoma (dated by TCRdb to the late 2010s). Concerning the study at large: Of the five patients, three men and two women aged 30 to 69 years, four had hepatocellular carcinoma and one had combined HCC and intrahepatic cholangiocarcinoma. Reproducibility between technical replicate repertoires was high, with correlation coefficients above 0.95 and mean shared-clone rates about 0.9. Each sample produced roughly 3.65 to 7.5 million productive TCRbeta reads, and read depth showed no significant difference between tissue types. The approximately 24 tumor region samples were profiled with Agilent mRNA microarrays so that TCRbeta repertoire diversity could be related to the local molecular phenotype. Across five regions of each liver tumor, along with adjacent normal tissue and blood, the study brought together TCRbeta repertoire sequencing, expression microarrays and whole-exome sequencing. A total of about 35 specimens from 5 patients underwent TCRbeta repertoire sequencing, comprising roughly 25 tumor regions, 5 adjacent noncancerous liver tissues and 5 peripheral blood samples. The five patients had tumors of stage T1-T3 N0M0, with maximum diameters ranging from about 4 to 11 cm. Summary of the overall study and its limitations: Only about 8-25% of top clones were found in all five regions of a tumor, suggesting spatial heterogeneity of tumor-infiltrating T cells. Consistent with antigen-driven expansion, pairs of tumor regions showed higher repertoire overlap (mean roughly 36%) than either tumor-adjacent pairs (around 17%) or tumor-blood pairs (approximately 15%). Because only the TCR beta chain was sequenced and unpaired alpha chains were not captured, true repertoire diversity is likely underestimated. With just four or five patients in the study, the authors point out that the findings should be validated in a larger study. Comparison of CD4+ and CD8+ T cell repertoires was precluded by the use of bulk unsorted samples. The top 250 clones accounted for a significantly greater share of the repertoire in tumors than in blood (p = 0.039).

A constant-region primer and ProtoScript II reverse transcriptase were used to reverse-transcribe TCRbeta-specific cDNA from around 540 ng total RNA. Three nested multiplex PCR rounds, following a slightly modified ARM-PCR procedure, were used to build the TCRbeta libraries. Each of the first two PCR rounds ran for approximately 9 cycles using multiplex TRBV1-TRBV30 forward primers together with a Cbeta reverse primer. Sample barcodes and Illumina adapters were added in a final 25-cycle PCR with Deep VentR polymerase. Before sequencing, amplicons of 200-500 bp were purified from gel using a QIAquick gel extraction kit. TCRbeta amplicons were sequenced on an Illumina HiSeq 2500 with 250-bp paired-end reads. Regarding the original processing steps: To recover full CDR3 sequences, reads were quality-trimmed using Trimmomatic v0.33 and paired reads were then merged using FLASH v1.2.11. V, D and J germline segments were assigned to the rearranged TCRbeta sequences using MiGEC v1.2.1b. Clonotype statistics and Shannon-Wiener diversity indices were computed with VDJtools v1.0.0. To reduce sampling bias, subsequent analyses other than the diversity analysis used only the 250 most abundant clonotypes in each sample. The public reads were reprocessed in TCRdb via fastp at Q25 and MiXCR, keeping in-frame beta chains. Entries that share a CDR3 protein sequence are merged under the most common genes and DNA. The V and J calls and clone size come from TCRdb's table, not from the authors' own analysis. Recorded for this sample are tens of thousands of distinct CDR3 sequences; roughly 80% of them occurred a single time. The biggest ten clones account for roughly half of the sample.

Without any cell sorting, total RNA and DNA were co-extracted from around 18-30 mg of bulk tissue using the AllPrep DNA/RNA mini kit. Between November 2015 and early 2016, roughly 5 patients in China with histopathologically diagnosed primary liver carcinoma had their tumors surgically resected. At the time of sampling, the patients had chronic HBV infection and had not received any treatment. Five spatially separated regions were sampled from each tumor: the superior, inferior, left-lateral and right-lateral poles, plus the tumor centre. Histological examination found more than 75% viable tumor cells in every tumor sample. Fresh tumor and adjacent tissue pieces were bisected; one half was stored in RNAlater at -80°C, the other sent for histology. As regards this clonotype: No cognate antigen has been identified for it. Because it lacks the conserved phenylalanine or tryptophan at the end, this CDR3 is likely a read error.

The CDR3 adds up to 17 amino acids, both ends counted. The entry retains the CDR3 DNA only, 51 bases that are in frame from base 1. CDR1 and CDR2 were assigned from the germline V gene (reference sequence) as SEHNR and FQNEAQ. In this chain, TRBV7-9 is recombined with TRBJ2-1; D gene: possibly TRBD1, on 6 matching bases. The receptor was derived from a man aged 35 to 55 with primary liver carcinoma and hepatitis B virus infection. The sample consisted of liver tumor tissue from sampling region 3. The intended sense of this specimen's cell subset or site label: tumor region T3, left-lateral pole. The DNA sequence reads TGTGCCAGTAGCTTACCATATCAGGGGCCTAAAACAAATAAGCAGTTCTCC. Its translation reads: CASSLPYQGPKTNKQFS.